Sequencing of this T cell receptor (beta chain) was carried out in a study of blood T cell repertoires in COVID-19. For the study at large: The United States, Italy and Spain were the sources of the acute and convalescent COVID-19 samples.

In the original workflow: Reference gene primer amplification gave estimated nucleated cell counts. The assay was immunoSEQ multiplex PCR, and TCRdb's table has in-frame clones only and misses some. That table supplies the V and J calls and clone size; D and trimming were determined from the DNA. The profile shows hundreds of thousands of clones, about 87% of them singletons. Germline lookup yields CDR1 LGHDT and CDR2 YNNKEL (reference sequence). This CDR3 has 15 residues. V lost 4 bases and J lost 2, with 12 bases in between. Seattle participants joined during active infection and were tracked over time.

The chain uses TRBV3-1 (or the pseudogene TRBV3-2) and TRBJ2-1, with no clear D. The sequence came from a woman in her twenties or thirties with COVID-19, enrolled during active disease. Sequenced input: peripheral blood. The CDR3 nucleotides are TGTGCCAGCAGCCCCCGAGACTTGACCTACAATGAGCAGTTCTTC. Translating gives CASSPRDLTYNEQFF.